The 7 T cell receptor beta chains in this list originate from one sample, sequenced in a study of blood T cell repertoires in COVID-19. Only in-frame clones appear in the TCRdb table, and some are missing; sequencing was by immunoSEQ multiplex PCR. Among about 87,000 clones listed, approximately 71% were seen once. What was sequenced was peripheral blood. The receptor set was obtained from a woman aged 45 to 65 with acute or convalescent COVID-19.

The rearrangement uses TRBV29-1 and TRBJ2-7; 8 bases are shared with TRBD1. The CDR3 spans 12 residues. J lost 1 base, V lost 7 bases, and 3 bases had no gene match. CDR1 is SQVTM, CDR2 ANQGSEA, per germline. CDR3 amino acids: CSGGTGSYEQYF. The CDR3 region has the DNA TGCAGCGGTGGGACAGGATCCTACGAGCAGTACTTC.

This chain links TRBV5-6 with TRBJ2-7, with TRBD1 matching over 7 bases. Germline V gene sequence: CDR1 SGHDT, CDR2 YYEEEE. There are 12 residues in the CDR3. J was trimmed by 7 bases and V by 3 bases; bases with no gene match: 4. The CDR3 here is CASSSRTGEQYF. The CDR3 coding sequence is TGTGCCAGCAGCTCGCGGACAGGAGAGCAGTACTTC.

The chain carries TRBV29-1 and TRBJ1-2, with TRBD1 identical over 11 bases. CDR1 is SQVTM and CDR2 is ANQGSEA in the germline V gene. The CDR3 runs 17 residues. Trimming took 4 bases from V and 0 from J; bases not matched to a gene: 10. CDR3 nucleotide sequence: TGCAGCGTTGGTGTTCGGACAGGGGGCCAAGCTAACTATGGCTACACCTTC. It is translated as CSVGVRTGGQANYGYTF. Full variable domain (outside the CDR3, taken from reference TRBV29-1 and TRBJ1-2): SAVISQKPSRDICQRGTSLTIQCQVDSQVTMMFWYRQQPGQSLTLIATANQGSEATYESGFVIDKFPISRPNLTFSTLTVSNMSPEDSSIYLCSVGVRTGGQANYGYTFGSGTRLTVV.

This chain joins TRBV5-1 and TRBJ1-3; 8 nucleotides agree with TRBD1. After removal of 4 bases from V and 3 bases from J, the junction contained 9 bases not matched to a gene. Germline CDR1 is SGHRS and CDR2 is YFSETQ. This CDR3 has 16 amino acids. The CDR3 DNA sequence: TGCGCCAGCAGCGCTCAGACAGGGGTTCATGGAAACACCATATATTTT. This translates into CASSAQTGVHGNTIYF.

The chain has TRBV14 and TRBJ1-3, with no clear D. Germline V gene data show CDR1 as SGHDN and CDR2 as FVKESK. V lost 1 base to trimming and J lost 5 bases, with 12 bases between them. The CDR3 length is 15 residues. The CDR3 here is CASSQAKGGRNTIYF. CDR3 nucleotides: TGTGCCAGCAGCCAAGCTAAAGGCGGGCGAAACACCATATATTTT.

The chain carries TRBV5-1 and TRBJ1-5; 9 nucleotides align to TRBD1. This CDR3 region has 15 residues. The junction had 2 bases not matched to a gene; V was cut back by 4 bases and J by 0 bases. Germline CDR1 and CDR2: SGHRS and YFSETQ. CDR3 residues: CASSEQGASNQPQHF. The CDR3 DNA follows: TGCGCCAGCAGCGAACAGGGGGCTAGCAATCAGCCCCAGCATTTT.

There are a few counts of this clone. V usage is TRBV19 and J usage is TRBJ2-4; D is perhaps TRBD2 (6 bases). The CDR3 is 17 amino acids. From germline, CDR1 is LNHDA and CDR2 SQIVND (reference sequence). Trimming left V 1 base short and J 0 bases short, with 13 bases between. CDR3 region: CASSIAGTALAKNIQYF. The CDR3 DNA follows: TGTGCCAGTAGTATAGCCGGGACTGCCCTAGCCAAAAACATTCAGTACTTC. Variable domain in full (rest from reference TRBV19 and TRBJ2-4): DGGITQSPKYLFRKEGQNVTLSCEQNLNHDAMYWYRQDPGQGLRLIYYSQIVNDFQKGDIAEGYSVSREKKESFPLTVTSAQKNPTAFYLCASSIAGTALAKNIQYFGAGTRLSVL.